The source of this T cell receptor (beta chain) is a study of chemoradiotherapy in HPV16-positive cancers. Sequencing was performed with immunoSEQ multiplex PCR; in TCRdb, only in-frame clones are kept and a portion is missing. The sample comprises roughly 28,000 clones, approximately 90% of which are singletons, and roughly a fifth rests with the top ten. Germline lookup yields CDR1 SNHLY and CDR2 FYNNEI. The CDR3 length is 15 residues. V was shortened by 3 bases and J by 6 bases, with 15 bases between the two germline ends. The sample in question was blood, obtained from a patient who underwent chemoradiotherapy. This clonotype was sampled from a human donor with HPV-associated anogenital cancer. The J gene is TRBJ1-5, the V gene TRBV2; D is perhaps TRBD1 (5 bases). The CDR3 DNA follows: TGTGCCAGCAGTGAGAATTTAGGGACCGGTCAGCCCCAGCATTTT. It encodes CASSENLGTGQPQHF. Filled out from reference TRBV2 and TRBJ1-5, the complete variable domain reads EPEVTQTPSHQVTQMGQEVILRCVPISNHLYFYWYRQILGQKVEFLVSFYNNEISEKSEIFDDQFSVERPDGSNFTLKIRSTKLEDSAMYFCASSENLGTGQPQHFGDGTRLSIL.